These T cell receptor beta chains were read from a single sample in a study of T cells in Graves' hyperthyroidism and ophthalmopathy. Via MiXCR, TCRdb re-called the multiplex PCR reads, giving one row per CDR3 protein. This sample carries around 700,000 distinct CDR3 sequences, approximately 40% of them seen once, and the ten largest clones take more than 25%. The sequencing input was blood. Receptor source: a woman between 40 and 50 years old with Graves' hyperthyroidism. Both conserved end residues are part of each CDR3. The order of the fields is D gene, clone size, J gene, V gene, CDR3 protein, CDR3 DNA. D genes are given only for firm matches. Size values are once, few and many counts, or a class for expanded clones, and some rows have none.

TRBD1,.,TRBJ1-3,TRBV6-1,CASSTRGSGNTIYF,TGTGCCAGCAGTACCAGGGGGTCTGGAAACACCATATATTTT
.,many,TRBJ1-2,TRBV7-9,CASSLVRVYGYTF,TGTGCCAGCAGCTTAGTCAGGGTTTATGGCTACACCTTC
.,.,TRBJ1-1,TRBV14,CASSQEYTGFGGTEAFF,TGTGCCAGCAGCCAAGAATATACCGGGTTTGGGGGGACTGAAGCTTTCTTT
.,few,TRBJ1-1,TRBV6-5,CASSYLGQGGTEAFF,TGTGCCAGCAGTTACTTGGGGCAGGGTGGCACTGAAGCTTTCTTT
.,many,TRBJ2-5,TRBV24-1,CATSDLTLETQYF,TGTGCCACCAGTGATTTGACCCTAGAGACCCAGTACTTC
.,.,TRBJ2-7,TRBV20-1,CSARSAGYEQYF,TGCAGTGCTAGGTCGGCGGGCTACGAGCAGTACTTC
.,.,TRBJ1-5,TRBV15,CATSSVTGNQPQHF,TGTGCCACCAGCAGCGTGACAGGCAATCAGCCCCAGCATTTT
.,few,TRBJ2-7,TRBV11-2,CASSKLSSYEQYF,TGTGCCAGCAGCAAATTAAGCTCCTACGAGCAGTACTTC
.,.,TRBJ1-5,TRBV12-3/TRBV12-4,CASSLSALNQPQHF,TGTGCCAGCAGTTTGAGTGCTCTCAATCAGCCCCAGCATTTT
.,.,TRBJ2-7,TRBV5-1,CASSLTVTAYEQYF,TGCGCCAGCAGCCTGACAGTCACTGCCTACGAGCAGTACTTC
.,once,TRBJ2-6,TRBV10-3,CATRVSTGANVLTF,TGTGCCACCCGGGTGAGCACTGGGGCCAACGTCCTGACTTTC
.,few,TRBJ2-7,TRBV4-3,CASSQELRYEQYF,TGCGCCAGCAGCCAAGAGTTGAGATACGAGCAGTACTTC
.,.,TRBJ2-7,TRBV4-2,CASSLDTGTYEQYF,TGTGCCAGCAGCCTCGACACCGGGACCTACGAGCAGTACTTC
.,.,TRBJ1-2,TRBV5-4,CASSFFSGEDYGHTF,TGTGCCAGCAGTTTCTTTTCGGGGGAGGACTATGGCCACACCTTC
.,.,TRBJ1-2,TRBV19,CASITGDYGYTF,TGTGCCAGTATAACGGGAGACTATGGCTACACCTTC
.,many,TRBJ2-7,TRBV7-6,CASSSSASGGAGEQYF,TGTGCCAGCAGCTCGAGCGCCTCAGGGGGAGCGGGCGAGCAGTACTTC
.,many,TRBJ2-7,TRBV6-1,CASSERNSYEQYF,TGTGCCAGCAGTGAACGCAACTCCTACGAGCAGTACTTC
.,few,TRBJ1-4,TRBV20-1,CSARDMLRFTTNEKLFF,TGCAGTGCTAGGGACATGTTGAGATTTACAACTAATGAAAAACTGTTTTTT
.,.,TRBJ1-5,TRBV6-5,CASSYVDLNQPQHF,TGTGCCAGCAGTTATGTCGACCTCAATCAGCCCCAGCATTTT
.,.,TRBJ1-5,TRBV7-3,CASSPMKGSKNQPQHF,TGTGCCAGCAGCCCGATGAAGGGATCAAAAAATCAGCCCCAGCATTTT
.,few,TRBJ2-5,TRBV19,CASSIGGASWETQYF,TGTGCCAGTAGTATCGGCGGAGCCTCATGGGAGACCCAGTACTTC
TRBD1,few,TRBJ1-5,TRBV15,CATSNGQGLVYQPQHF,TGTGCCACCAGCAACGGACAGGGACTCGTTTATCAGCCCCAGCATTTT
.,.,TRBJ1-1,TRBV7-9,CASSYRGIDPEAFF,TGTGCCAGCAGCTACCGGGGGATTGATCCTGAAGCTTTCTTT
.,.,TRBJ2-7,TRBV28,CASSLYNRPWYQYF,TGTGCCAGCAGTTTATATAACCGACCTTGGTATCAGTACTTC
.,few,TRBJ2-7,TRBV6-5,CASSMTSGTPYEQYF,TGTGCCAGCAGTATGACATCCGGGACTCCCTACGAGCAGTACTTC
.,few,TRBJ2-7,TRBV9,CASSDSGTEIYEQYF,TGTGCCAGCAGCGATTCGGGGACGGAGATCTACGAGCAGTACTTC
.,.,TRBJ1-4,TRBV29-1,CSVRAPEPHLGSNEKLFF,TGCAGCGTTAGGGCCCCTGAGCCCCACTTGGGCTCTAATGAAAAACTGTTTTTT
.,few,TRBJ2-7,TRBV3-2,CASSQDLGQTSYEQYF,TGTGCCAGCAGCCAGGACCTTGGACAGACTTCCTACGAGCAGTACTTC
.,many,TRBJ1-6,TRBV19,CASTTSGGMNSPLHF,TGTGCCAGTACCACCTCGGGGGGAATGAATTCACCCCTCCACTTT
.,.,TRBJ2-7,TRBV7-2,CASSRLTEPYEQYF,TGTGCCAGCAGCCGCTTGACAGAACCCTACGAGCAGTACTTC
TRBD1,.,TRBJ2-7,TRBV5-6,CASSLYHPGGLYYEQYF,TGTGCCAGCAGCTTATACCACCCAGGGGGCCTTTACTACGAGCAGTACTTC
.,many,TRBJ1-1,TRBV6-6,CASSYRTDNTEAFF,TGTGCCAGCAGTTACCGGACTGACAACACTGAAGCTTTCTTT
.,.,TRBJ1-2,TRBV12-3/TRBV12-4,CASRADGITLNYGYTF,TGTGCCAGCAGGGCGGACGGGATAACTCTCAACTATGGCTACACCTTC
.,.,TRBJ2-7,TRBV19,CASSGRDGSYEQYF,TGTGCCAGTAGTGGAAGGGACGGCTCCTACGAGCAGTACTTC
.,.,TRBJ1-5,TRBV5-1,CASSSYGRNQPQHF,TGTGCCAGCAGCTCGTACGGACGTAATCAGCCCCAGCATTTT
.,few,TRBJ2-2,TRBV5-1,CASSLTGTDTGELFF,TGCGCCAGCAGCTTGACAGGGACCGACACCGGGGAGCTGTTTTTT
TRBD2,few,TRBJ2-5,TRBV6-2/TRBV6-3,CASSYSLAGAKETQYF,TGTGCCAGCAGTTACTCCCTAGCGGGAGCGAAAGAGACCCAGTACTTC
.,many,TRBJ1-2,TRBV6-2/TRBV6-3,CASEGGKYGYTF,TGTGCCAGCGAGGGCGGGAAATATGGCTACACCTTC
.,few,TRBJ1-5,TRBV7-9,CATNGDQPQHF,TGTGCTACCAATGGAGATCAGCCCCAGCATTTT
TRBD1,many,TRBJ1-2,TRBV10-3,CAISGTGTPYGYTF,TGTGCCATCAGTGGGACAGGGACTCCCTATGGCTACACCTTC
.,.,TRBJ1-1,TRBV5-1,CASSPNYGWGTEAFF,TGCGCCAGCAGTCCGAACTACGGGTGGGGCACTGAAGCTTTCTTT
.,few,TRBJ2-7,TRBV20-1,CSASTSGGTYEQYF,TGCAGTGCTAGTACCAGTGGGGGGACCTACGAGCAGTACTTC
.,.,TRBJ1-1,TRBV10-3,CASSYSYRSNTEAFF,TGTGCCAGCAGTTACTCGTATAGGAGCAACACTGAAGCTTTCTTT
.,many,TRBJ1-4,TRBV5-5,CASSFVTGKTEKLFF,TGTGCCAGCAGCTTCGTTACAGGGAAGACTGAAAAACTGTTTTTT
TRBD2,many,TRBJ2-7,TRBV7-8,CASSLGRTSGSYEQYF,TGTGCCAGCAGCTTAGGTCGCACTAGCGGGAGTTACGAGCAGTACTTC
.,many,TRBJ1-3,TRBV7-3,CASSSGRGNTIYF,TGTGCCAGCAGCTCCGGACGCGGAAACACCATATATTTT
.,once,TRBJ1-1,TRBV7-9,CATRQAKNTEAFF,TGTGCCACAAGACAGGCTAAGAACACTGAAGCTTTCTTT
.,.,TRBJ1-1,TRBV4-1,CASSQEKTGRVAFF,TGCGCCAGCAGCCAAGAAAAGACCGGCCGGGTGGCTTTCTTT
.,.,TRBJ2-5,TRBV4-3,CASSQEALQGIQETQYF,TGCGCCAGCAGCCAAGAAGCGTTGCAGGGGATCCAAGAGACCCAGTACTTC
.,.,TRBJ2-7,TRBV10-3,CAISRDTTYEQYF,TGTGCCATCAGCCGGGACACTACCTACGAGCAGTACTTC
.,.,TRBJ2-5,TRBV6-6,CASTGGPAETQYF,TGTGCCAGCACCGGGGGCCCTGCGGAGACCCAGTACTTC